This T cell receptor beta chain emerged from a study of T cell repertoires in cytomegalovirus infection. Study-wide context: CMV infection and matching HLA type were both indicated by public TCR beta signatures. The study's findings and limits: Cumulative public TCR beta family frequency identified carriers of CMV plus the relevant HLA. Predominance within the ex vivo response was attributable to HLA-C-restricted CMV-specific TCR beta clonotypes.

CDR1 and CDR2 from the germline V gene are MNHEY and SVGEGT. The CDR3 runs 13 residues. V lost 5 bases and J lost 11, with 17 bases in between. Each CDR3 protein gets one entry after TCRdb re-called the reads with MiXCR. The data hold around 740,000 distinct CDR3 sequences, with roughly a third observed a single time. This clonotype was seen more than once but under ten times. Antigen unknown. The chain combines TRBV6-2 or TRBV6-3 with TRBJ2-3; tentatively, D is TRBD2 (5 bases). Input material: PBMCs. The receptor was isolated from a human donor in good health (CMV status not recorded). Some clones in this sample may be carry-over from other donors' samples. The CDR3 sequence: CASSPPRAWVQYF. The DNA of the CDR3 is TGTGCCAGCAGTCCCCCGAGGGCCTGGGTGCAGTATTTT.